The 2 T cell receptor beta chains listed next were all sequenced from one sample in a study of spatial heterogeneity in lung cancer. TCRdb re-analysed the 5' RACE reads in MiXCR, keeping a single row per CDR3 protein. The sample includes about 100,000 distinct CDR3 sequences, around 4.3% seen only once; the top ten take approximately 22%. Their target antigens are unknown. Specified time point: sample taken at primary tumor resection. Findings of the study overall: For expanded intratumoral alpha and beta TCRs, counts tracked tumor mutation counts.

The input for sequencing was lung tumor tissue, taken at surgery. Receptors were obtained from a male donor with early-stage non-small cell lung cancer.

This clonotype has a handful of counts. The chain couples TRBV3-1 to TRBJ1-5, with unresolved D. With 3 bases removed from V and 5 bases from J, the gap between germline ends came to 8 bases. Germline CDR1 and CDR2: LGHDT and YNNKEL (reference sequence). This CDR3 region has 13 residues. The CDR3 spells CASSQATDQPQHF. CDR3 DNA: TGTGCCAGCAGCCAGGCCACGGATCAGCCCCAGCATTTT.

In this sample, this clonotype turned up many times. The chain couples TRBV12-3 or TRBV12-4 to TRBJ2-7, with unresolved D. V dropped 5 bases and J dropped 2 bases, with 7 bases sitting between them. The CDR3 loop spans 12 amino acids. CDR3 bases: TGTGCCAGCAGTCGAGGAACCTACGAGCAGTACTTC. Protein sequence: CASSRGTYEQYF.